This is a list of T cell receptor beta chains from one sample in a study of STAT3 mutations in large granular lymphocyte leukemia. Sequenced by immunoSEQ multiplex PCR; TCRdb stores in-frame clones only, minus some. The sample lists about 6,000 clones, about 34% occurring once. The specimen was peripheral blood mononuclear cells. Receptors were obtained from a woman aged 40-49 years with T-cell large granular lymphocyte leukemia. Some clones in this sample may be carry-over from other donors' samples. Both conserved end residues are part of each CDR3. The order of the fields is CDR3 DNA, CDR3 protein, V gene, J gene, clone size, D gene. The D gene is left open where the match is weak. The size entry is marked missing in some rows and otherwise reads once, few, many or a size class.

DNA: TGCGCCAGCAGCCAAGACTGGACAGTTACAGATACGCAGTATTTT
CDR3: CASSQDWTVTDTQYF
V: TRBV4-3
J: TRBJ2-3
size: .
D: .

DNA: TGTGCCAGCAGTTCCAGTTCGGGTGGCAATCAGCCCCAGCATTTT
CDR3: CASSSSSGGNQPQHF
V: TRBV28
J: TRBJ1-5
size: .
D: .

DNA: TGTGCCAGCAGCTTAGAGCGGGAGGTCTACAATGAGCAGTTCTTC
CDR3: CASSLEREVYNEQFF
V: TRBV13
J: TRBJ2-1
size: few
D: TRBD2

DNA: TGTGCCAGCAGTTACTCGGGAGTGGGTATCACTGAAGCTTTCTTT
CDR3: CASSYSGVGITEAFF
V: TRBV6-5
J: TRBJ1-1
size: few
D: .

DNA: TGTGCCAGTAGTCCAGGCAAAAGCCGTCGCGAGCAGTACTTC
CDR3: CASSPGKSRREQYF
V: TRBV19
J: TRBJ2-7
size: few
D: .

DNA: TGTGCCAGCAGCGTAGGGACAGGGTGGGAAGCTAATGAAAAACTGTTTTTT
CDR3: CASSVGTGWEANEKLFF
V: TRBV9
J: TRBJ1-4
size: .
D: TRBD1

DNA: TGTGCCAGCAGCGTAGACCCGGACGGATCCTACGAGCAGTACTTC
CDR3: CASSVDPDGSYEQYF
V: TRBV9
J: TRBJ2-7
size: few
D: .

DNA: TGTGCCAGCTCACCATTAGGACAGGGGAATGAGCAGTTCTTC
CDR3: CASSPLGQGNEQFF
V: TRBV18
J: TRBJ2-1
size: few
D: TRBD1

DNA: TGCGCCAGCAGCTTGGATAGACAGCAGAACACTGAAGCTTTCTTT
CDR3: CASSLDRQQNTEAFF
V: TRBV5-1
J: TRBJ1-1
size: .
D: .

DNA: TGTGCCGGATCACAGGGCAGGAACGAGCAGTACTTC
CDR3: CAGSQGRNEQYF
V: TRBV28
J: TRBJ2-7
size: few
D: .

DNA: TGTGCCAGCAGCCTTATGAGGAGTGGCTACACCTTC
CDR3: CASSLMRSGYTF
V: TRBV7-2
J: TRBJ1-2
size: .
D: .

DNA: TGTGCCAGCAAGGTTCTATCTCAGCCCCAGCATTTT
CDR3: CASKVLSQPQHF
V: TRBV2
J: TRBJ1-5
size: few
D: .

DNA: TGTGCCAGCAGCTTAGACAGAAACACTGAAGCTTTCTTT
CDR3: CASSLDRNTEAFF
V: TRBV7-3
J: TRBJ1-1
size: .
D: .

DNA: TGTGCCAGCGGGTTATACCGGACTGAAGCTTTCTTT
CDR3: CASGLYRTEAFF
V: TRBV27
J: TRBJ1-1
size: .
D: .

DNA: TGTGCCAGCTCACCACAAAGGGTAGCCCCGCAGTGGAATCATGAAAAACTGTTTTTT
CDR3: CASSPQRVAPQWNHEKLFF
V: TRBV18
J: TRBJ1-4
size: .
D: .

DNA: TGTGCCAGCAGTACTGGACAATCCCCCGAGCAGTACTTC
CDR3: CASSTGQSPEQYF
V: TRBV6-5
J: TRBJ2-7
size: few
D: .

DNA: TGTGCCAGCAGCCCACAGGGGACAGACTACACTGAAGCTTTCTTT
CDR3: CASSPQGTDYTEAFF
V: TRBV7-6
J: TRBJ1-1
size: .
D: TRBD1

DNA: TGTGCCAGCAGCTTAGACAGGGGGTACTATGGCTACACCTTC
CDR3: CASSLDRGYYGYTF
V: TRBV13
J: TRBJ1-2
size: .
D: TRBD1

DNA: TGTGCCAGCAGTGAATGGGGCCACGGCTTGGCTTTCTTT
CDR3: CASSEWGHGLAFF
V: TRBV25-1
J: TRBJ1-1
size: .
D: .

DNA: TGTGCCAGCAGTCAGACAAGGGGACAGAGCTATGGCTACACCTTC
CDR3: CASSQTRGQSYGYTF
V: TRBV6-6
J: TRBJ1-2
size: few
D: TRBD1

DNA: TGCGCCAGCAGCCAAGGGGGCGGAACCCTAGACGAGCAGTACTTC
CDR3: CASSQGGGTLDEQYF
V: TRBV4-3
J: TRBJ2-7
size: few
D: .

DNA: TGTGCCAGCAGGAAGAACTCCTACGAGCAGTACTTC
CDR3: CASRKNSYEQYF
V: TRBV25-1
J: TRBJ2-7
size: .
D: .

DNA: TGTGCTAGCAGCTCGACAGGGTGGGATGAGCAGTTCTTC
CDR3: CASSSTGWDEQFF
V: TRBV7-7
J: TRBJ2-1
size: few
D: TRBD1

DNA: TGTGCCAGCAGCAAACCTCGGACAGGGGGAACTGAAGCTTTCTTT
CDR3: CASSKPRTGGTEAFF
V: TRBV28
J: TRBJ1-1
size: .
D: TRBD1

DNA: TGTGCCAGCAGGCGAGGACAGGGCCCTGGAAACACCATATATTTT
CDR3: CASRRGQGPGNTIYF
V: TRBV6-5
J: TRBJ1-3
size: .
D: TRBD1

DNA: TGCGCCAGCAGCTTGGCGTATACAGGGGGCGGACAAGAGACCCAGTACTTC
CDR3: CASSLAYTGGGQETQYF
V: TRBV5-1
J: TRBJ2-5
size: once
D: TRBD1

DNA: TGTGCCAGCAGCTTAAACCCCGGACAGGGGCAAGCTTTCTTT
CDR3: CASSLNPGQGQAFF
V: TRBV7-3
J: TRBJ1-1
size: .
D: TRBD1

DNA: TGCGCCAGCAGCCAAAACCCCGGACAGATCAACTATGGCTACACCTTC
CDR3: CASSQNPGQINYGYTF
V: TRBV4-1
J: TRBJ1-2
size: .
D: .

DNA: TGTGCCAGCAGCGTGCGACAGGGCCCTAGTTACGAGCAGTACTTC
CDR3: CASSVRQGPSYEQYF
V: TRBV7-8
J: TRBJ2-7
size: medium-sized
D: TRBD1

DNA: TGTGCCAGCAGCTTAACAGGGATGAACACTGAAGCTTTCTTT
CDR3: CASSLTGMNTEAFF
V: TRBV9
J: TRBJ1-1
size: few
D: .

DNA: TGTGCCAGCAGCCGATGGACCTACGAGCAGTACTTC
CDR3: CASSRWTYEQYF
V: TRBV11-2
J: TRBJ2-7
size: .
D: .

DNA: TGTGCCTGGAGGTTAGGGGGAGAAAGGGAAAAACTGTTTTTT
CDR3: CAWRLGGEREKLFF
V: TRBV30
J: TRBJ1-4
size: .
D: .

DNA: TGTGCCAGCAGCTTAGCCGCGGCCCCCAAGAGCTCCTATAATTCACCCCTCCACTTT
CDR3: CASSLAAAPKSSYNSPLHF
V: TRBV7-2
J: TRBJ1-6
size: .
D: .

DNA: TGCGCCAGCAGGGTGGGGACTAGCGGGACCAATGAGCAGTTCTTC
CDR3: CASRVGTSGTNEQFF
V: TRBV5-1
J: TRBJ2-1
size: few
D: TRBD2

DNA: TGCGCCAGCAGCCAGAGGGGAGGATCCACCGGGGAGCTGTTTTTT
CDR3: CASSQRGGSTGELFF
V: TRBV4-3
J: TRBJ2-2
size: few
D: .

DNA: TGTGCCAGCAGCTTTAGACAGGGGGGAGAGGCGAGTGAGCAGTACTTC
CDR3: CASSFRQGGEASEQYF
V: TRBV5-5
J: TRBJ2-7
size: .
D: TRBD1

DNA: TGTGCCAGCAGTTTGGGACTCTATGGCTACACCTTC
CDR3: CASSLGLYGYTF
V: TRBV28
J: TRBJ1-2
size: few
D: .

DNA: TGCGCCAGCAGCCAAGATTTGCAGGGGCCGGAGACCCAGTACTTC
CDR3: CASSQDLQGPETQYF
V: TRBV4-1
J: TRBJ2-5
size: .
D: .

DNA: TGTGCCAGCAGCTTAGAGCGGGGCGGAGGCTATGGCTACACCTTC
CDR3: CASSLERGGGYGYTF
V: TRBV7-2
J: TRBJ1-2
size: .
D: .

DNA: TGTGCCAGCTCACCATTCCGGGGGACTGATTCCTACGAGCAGTACTTC
CDR3: CASSPFRGTDSYEQYF
V: TRBV18
J: TRBJ2-7
size: few
D: .

DNA: TGTGCCTGGAAGGGGAGAGGGTGGACTGAAGCTTTCTTT
CDR3: CAWKGRGWTEAFF
V: TRBV30
J: TRBJ1-1
size: few
D: .

DNA: TGTGCCAGCAGCCGACGACAGGGGTTAGGCACTGAAGCTTTCTTT
CDR3: CASSRRQGLGTEAFF
V: TRBV7-2
J: TRBJ1-1
size: .
D: TRBD1

DNA: TGCGCCAGCAGCCAAGATCCCGGGGGTGGGGTTGTTGGACAGCCCCAGCATTTT
CDR3: CASSQDPGGGVVGQPQHF
V: TRBV4-1
J: TRBJ1-5
size: .
D: .

DNA: TGTGCCAGCAGCTTCCAGGTCTCCACTGAAGCTTTCTTT
CDR3: CASSFQVSTEAFF
V: TRBV11-3
J: TRBJ1-1
size: .
D: .

DNA: TGTGCCTGGAGTGTACAGGGGGCCATTCAGTACTTC
CDR3: CAWSVQGAIQYF
V: TRBV30
J: TRBJ2-4
size: few
D: TRBD1

DNA: TGCGCCAGCAGCTTGTTAGCGGGAGGGGACGGGGAGCTGTTTTTT
CDR3: CASSLLAGGDGELFF
V: TRBV5-1
J: TRBJ2-2
size: .
D: TRBD2

DNA: TGCGCCAGCAGCTTGGACGGTTCTAACTATGGCTACACCTTC
CDR3: CASSLDGSNYGYTF
V: TRBV5-1
J: TRBJ1-2
size: .
D: .

DNA: TGCGCCAGCAGCCACTCCCCAAGGGGTCCTGAGGACTCCTTCTACGAGCAGTACTTC
CDR3: CASSHSPRGPEDSFYEQYF
V: TRBV4-1
J: TRBJ2-7
size: .
D: .

DNA: TGTGCCAGCAGCACGGTGGGAGGGGCAGATACGCAGTATTTT
CDR3: CASSTVGGADTQYF
V: TRBV7-9
J: TRBJ2-3
size: few
D: TRBD2

DNA: TGTGCCAGCAGCTTAGATGGTGGAGGGTACCAGCAGTACTTC
CDR3: CASSLDGGGYQQYF
V: TRBV7-9
J: TRBJ2-7
size: .
D: .

DNA: TGTGCCATCAGGGTCCCGGGACAGCACACTGAAGCTTTCTTT
CDR3: CAIRVPGQHTEAFF
V: TRBV10-3
J: TRBJ1-1
size: .
D: TRBD1

DNA: TGCGCCAGCAGCCAAGAGGGACTAGCGATGTACGAGCAGTACTTC
CDR3: CASSQEGLAMYEQYF
V: TRBV4-3
J: TRBJ2-7
size: few
D: TRBD2

DNA: TGTGCCAGTACCCGGCGGGACGGATTCAATCAGCCCCAGCATTTT
CDR3: CASTRRDGFNQPQHF
V: TRBV19
J: TRBJ1-5
size: few
D: .

DNA: TGTGCCTGGAGTCCAAATCCCGACTTGAGCACAGATACGCAGTATTTT
CDR3: CAWSPNPDLSTDTQYF
V: TRBV30
J: TRBJ2-3
size: .
D: .

DNA: TGTGCCAGCTCACCACTAGGAGACAGCGGTTATGGCTACACCTTC
CDR3: CASSPLGDSGYGYTF
V: TRBV18
J: TRBJ1-2
size: .
D: .

DNA: TGTGCCAGCAGCGCGGTGAACACTGAAGCTTTCTTT
CDR3: CASSAVNTEAFF
V: TRBV5-4
J: TRBJ1-1
size: few
D: .

DNA: TGTGCCAGCAGCCCGTCGACTGCGGATACGCAGTATTTT
CDR3: CASSPSTADTQYF
V: TRBV7-8
J: TRBJ2-3
size: few
D: .

DNA: TGTGCCAGCAGTGGCGCAGTCTCCTACGAGCAGTACTTC
CDR3: CASSGAVSYEQYF
V: TRBV9
J: TRBJ2-7
size: .
D: .

DNA: TGCAGCGTTGAAGAAATTTTGGGACAAGGGCAGTATTTT
CDR3: CSVEEILGQGQYF
V: TRBV29-1
J: TRBJ2-3
size: .
D: .